Below, 14 T cell receptor beta chains from the same sample are listed, as sequenced in a study of CD8+ T cells in alopecia areata. Noted treatment: oral pan-JAK inhibitor, 5-10 mg twice daily. After isolation, RNA underwent reverse transcription to generate cDNA as the sequencing template. The protocol was immunoSEQ multiplex PCR, while the TCRdb copy is restricted to in-frame clones and leaves out a portion. This sample has about 200,000 clones, with around 56% found just once. The sequencing here drew on CD4+ T cells sorted from blood, taken at week 4, from a patient treated with tofacitinib. The source is a human donor with alopecia areata.

The chain employs TRBV7-6 and TRBJ2-1; D uncertain. The CDR3 loop spans 15 amino acids. The germline V and J ends were trimmed by 3 bases and 6 bases, with 15 bases remaining between them. Germline V CDR1 and CDR2: SGHVS, FNYEAQ. The DNA of the CDR3 is TGTGCCAGCAGCTTCCAGGACCGAGGTTTCAATGAGCAGTTCTTC. It is translated as CASSFQDRGFNEQFF.

V is TRBV29-1 and J is TRBJ2-1; a possible D gene is TRBD1 (5 bases). V lost 5 bases and J 9 bases, leaving 11 bases between the germline ends. Germline V gives CDR1 SQVTM, CDR2 ANQGSEA. The CDR3 covers 11 residues. The CDR3 reads CSVIRVGEQFF. The DNA of the CDR3 is TGCAGCGTTATCAGGGTAGGTGAGCAGTTCTTC.

This clone was observed a few times. This chain joins TRBV7-9 and TRBJ2-7, with 7 bases fitting TRBD2. V lost 2 bases and J lost 5; bases outside the gene matches: 3. This CDR3 is built from 13 residues. Germline lookup yields CDR1 SEHNR and CDR2 FQNEAQ (reference sequence). CDR3 nucleotides: TGTGCCAGCAGCTTAACTAGCGTCGACGAGCAGTACTTC. It is translated as CASSLTSVDEQYF.

The gene calls are TRBV9 and TRBJ2-3, with TRBD2 matching 8 bases. The germline V gene encodes CDR1 SGDLS and CDR2 YYNGEE. The CDR3 is 16 amino acids. With 2 bases clipped from V and 8 bases from J, the junction kept 13 bases outside the gene matches. The chain's CDR3 is CASSVLIAGTSGTQYF. The CDR3, as DNA: TGTGCCAGCAGCGTTCTGATAGCGGGGACTTCGGGTACGCAGTATTTT.

This clone was observed a few times. The chain combines TRBV5-1 with TRBJ2-3; D unresolved. This CDR3 contains 14 residues. The V and J ends lost 4 bases and 6 bases respectively, with 15 bases between them. In germline, CDR1 is SGHRS, CDR2 YFSETQ. CDR3 sequence: CASSPDPARDTQYF. CDR3 in DNA: TGCGCCAGCAGCCCGGACCCGGCGAGGGATACGCAGTATTTT.

V is TRBV7-8 and J is TRBJ1-1, with D possibly TRBD1 on 6 matching bases. CDR1 is SGHVS and CDR2 is FQNEAQ in the germline V gene. This CDR3 has 15 residues. The V end was cut by 7 bases, the J end by 3 bases, with 18 bases between. The CDR3 nucleotides are TGTGCCAGCACCTCAGAGAGGGGGGTGGACACTGAAGCTTTCTTT. Amino acids: CASTSERGVDTEAFF.

V and J are TRBV30 and TRBJ2-1; D is uncertain. Germline V gene lookup returns CDR1 GTSNPN and CDR2 SVGIG (reference sequence). This CDR3 contains 14 residues. The V gene lost 0 bases and the J gene lost 0 bases, with 6 bases spanning the gap. The CDR3 loop reads CAWSVSDSYNEQFF. CDR3 DNA sequence: TGTGCCTGGAGTGTAAGCGACTCCTACAATGAGCAGTTCTTC. Full variable domain (remainder filled in from reference TRBV30 and TRBJ2-1): SQTIHQWPATLVQPVGSPLSLECTVEGTSNPNLYWYRQAAGRGLQLLFYSVGIGQISSEVPQNLSASRPQDRQFILSSKKLLLSDSGFYLCAWSVSDSYNEQFFGPGTRLTVL.

The rearrangement joins TRBV2 to TRBJ2-5; 12 bases align to TRBD2. The trim removed 5 bases at V and 0 bases at J, leaving 4 bases unmatched. The germline V gene encodes CDR1 SNHLY and CDR2 FYNNEI. The CDR3 extends over 16 amino acids. The CDR3 nucleotides are TGTGCCAGCAGTCTTACTAGCGGGGGGTACCAAGAGACCCAGTACTTC. Translation: CASSLTSGGYQETQYF.

The chain joins TRBV5-1 to TRBJ2-7; D might be TRBD1 or TRBD2, each matching 5 bases. The CDR3 runs to 13 residues. V was pared by 6 bases and J by 3 bases, with 13 bases between. The germline CDR1 and CDR2 sequences are SGHRS and YFSETQ. CDR3: CASTRDGGYEQYF. The CDR3 nucleotides read TGCGCCAGCACCCGGGACGGAGGCTACGAGCAGTACTTC. The full variable domain, completed using reference TRBV5-1 and TRBJ2-7, is KAGVTQTPRYLIKTRGQQVTLSCSPISGHRSVSWYQQTPGQGLQFLFEYFSETQRNKGNFPGRFSGRQFSNSRSEMNVSTLELGDSALYLCASTRDGGYEQYFGPGTRLTVT.

The rearrangement uses TRBV5-4 and TRBJ2-5; TRBD2 might be the D (5 bases). The CDR3 loop spans 15 amino acids. The germline V gene encodes CDR1 SGHNT and CDR2 YYREEE (reference sequence). The V end was cut by 0 bases, the J end by 5 bases, with 14 bases between. For the CDR3, the DNA is TGTGCCAGCAGCTTGGGAGGACTCCACGGGGAGACCCAGTACTTC. This gives the protein CASSLGGLHGETQYF.

The chain combines TRBV29-1 with TRBJ2-3, with D unclear. This CDR3 is 13 amino acids long. Between the trimmed V and J ends, which lost 4 bases and 4 bases, there was a span of 12 bases. Germline CDR1 is SQVTM and CDR2 is ANQGSEA. The CDR3 DNA reads TGCAGCGTTGCGGTGGCAAACCCAGATACGCAGTATTTT. This sequence encodes CSVAVANPDTQYF.

J is TRBJ1-2 and V is TRBV7-2; unclear D gene. The V and J ends lost 1 base and 7 bases respectively, with 16 bases between them. The length of the CDR3 is 15 residues. The germline gives CDR1 SGHTA, CDR2 FQGNSA. The chain's CDR3 is CASSLGVAVWGGYTF. The CDR3 DNA sequence: TGTGCCAGCAGCTTAGGAGTGGCGGTTTGGGGTGGCTACACCTTC.

The CDR3 here is CSVGDRVNTEAFF. In nucleotides, the CDR3 is TGCAGCGTTGGTGACAGGGTTAACACTGAAGCTTTCTTT. The genes are TRBV29-1 and TRBJ1-1, with 7 bases lining up with TRBD1. V gave up 4 bases and J gave up 2 bases; unmatched junction bases: 4. The CDR3 length is 13 residues. The germline CDR1 and CDR2 sequences are SQVTM and ANQGSEA.

This clone was observed a handful of times. V gene TRBV7-2 combines with J gene TRBJ2-7; 7 bases agree with TRBD2. This CDR3 comprises 17 residues. J lost 4 bases, V lost 2 bases, and 14 bases had no gene match. Germline V gene data show CDR1 as SGHTA and CDR2 as FQGNSA. In DNA, the CDR3 is TGTGCCAGCAGCTTATATGTCGGGGACTACTTTGGGTACGAGCAGTACTTC. It specifies CASSLYVGDYFGYEQYF.